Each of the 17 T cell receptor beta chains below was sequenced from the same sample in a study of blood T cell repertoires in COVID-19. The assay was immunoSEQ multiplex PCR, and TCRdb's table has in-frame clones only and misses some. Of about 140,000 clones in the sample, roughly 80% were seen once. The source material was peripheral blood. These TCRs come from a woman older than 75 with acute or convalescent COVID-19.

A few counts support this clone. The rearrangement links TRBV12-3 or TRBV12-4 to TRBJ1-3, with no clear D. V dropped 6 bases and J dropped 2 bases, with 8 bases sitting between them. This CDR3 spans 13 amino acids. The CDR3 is CASSRTAGNTIYF. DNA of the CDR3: TGTGCCAGCAGCCGGACTGCTGGAAACACCATATATTTT.

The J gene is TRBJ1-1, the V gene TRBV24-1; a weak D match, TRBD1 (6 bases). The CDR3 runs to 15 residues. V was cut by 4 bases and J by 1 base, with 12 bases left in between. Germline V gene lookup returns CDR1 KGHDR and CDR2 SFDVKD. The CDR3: CATSESTGKNTEAFF. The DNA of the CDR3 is TGTGCCACCAGTGAGTCTACAGGGAAGAACACTGAAGCTTTCTTT.

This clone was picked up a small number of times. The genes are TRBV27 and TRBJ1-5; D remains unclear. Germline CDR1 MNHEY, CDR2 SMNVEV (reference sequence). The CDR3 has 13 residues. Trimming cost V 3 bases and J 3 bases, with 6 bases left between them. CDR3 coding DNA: TGTGCCAGCAGTTTTGAGTTCAATCAGCCCCAGCATTTT. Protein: CASSFEFNQPQHF.

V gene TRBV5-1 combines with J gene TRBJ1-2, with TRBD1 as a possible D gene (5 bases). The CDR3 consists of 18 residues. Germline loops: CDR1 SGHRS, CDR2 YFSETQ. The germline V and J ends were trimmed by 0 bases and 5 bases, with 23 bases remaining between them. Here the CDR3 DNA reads TGCGCCAGCAGCTTGGGGGCAACGTTTCAGACAGAAGGGTATGGCTACACCTTC. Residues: CASSLGATFQTEGYGYTF.

As DNA, the CDR3 is TGTGCCAGCAGCTTAGTTGGGGACAGAGACACCGGGGAGCTGTTTTTT. It specifies CASSLVGDRDTGELFF. The J gene is TRBJ2-2, the V gene TRBV7-9; 7 bases fit TRBD1. Trimming at V came to 1 base and at J to 3 bases, leaving 5 bases not matched to a gene. Germline CDR1 SEHNR, CDR2 FQNEAQ (reference sequence). CDR3 length: 16 residues.

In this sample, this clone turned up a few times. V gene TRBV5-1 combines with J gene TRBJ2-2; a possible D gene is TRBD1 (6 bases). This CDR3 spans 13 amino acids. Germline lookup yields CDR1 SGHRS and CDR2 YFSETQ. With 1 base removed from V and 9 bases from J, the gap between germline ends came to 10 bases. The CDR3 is CASSLLGARELFF. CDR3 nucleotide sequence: TGCGCCAGCAGCTTGCTGGGGGCAAGGGAGCTGTTTTTT.

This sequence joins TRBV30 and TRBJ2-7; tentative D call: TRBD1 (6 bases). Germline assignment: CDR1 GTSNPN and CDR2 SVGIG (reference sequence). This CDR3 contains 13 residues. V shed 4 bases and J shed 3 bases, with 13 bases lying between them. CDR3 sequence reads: CAWNKQGFYEQYF. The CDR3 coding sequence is TGTGCCTGGAATAAACAGGGTTTCTACGAGCAGTACTTC.

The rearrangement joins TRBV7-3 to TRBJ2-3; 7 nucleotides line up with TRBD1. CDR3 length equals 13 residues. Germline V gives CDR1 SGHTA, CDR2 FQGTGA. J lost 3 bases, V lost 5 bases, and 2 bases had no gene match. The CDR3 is CASSLGQTDTQYF. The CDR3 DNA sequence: TGTGCCAGCAGCCTGGGACAGACAGATACGCAGTATTTT.

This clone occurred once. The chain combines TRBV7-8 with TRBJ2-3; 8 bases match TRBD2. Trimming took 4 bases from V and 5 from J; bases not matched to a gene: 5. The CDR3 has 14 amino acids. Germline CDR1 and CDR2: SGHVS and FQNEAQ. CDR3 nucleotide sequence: TGTGCCAGCAGCTCAGCGGGAGCAATAGATACGCAGTATTTT. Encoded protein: CASSSAGAIDTQYF. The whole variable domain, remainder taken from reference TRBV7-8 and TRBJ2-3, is GAGVSQSPRYKVAKRGQDVALRCDPISGHVSLFWYQQALGQGPEFLTYFQNEAQLDKSGLPSDRFFAERPEGSVSTLKIQRTQQEDSAVYLCASSSAGAIDTQYFGPGTRLTVL.

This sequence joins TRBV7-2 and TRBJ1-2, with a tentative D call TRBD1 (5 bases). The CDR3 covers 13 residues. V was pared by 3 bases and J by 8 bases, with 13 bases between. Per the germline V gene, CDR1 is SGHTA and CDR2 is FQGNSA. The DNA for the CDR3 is TGTGCCAGCAGCTTTAACCGCGGGGGGGGCTACACCTTC. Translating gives CASSFNRGGGYTF. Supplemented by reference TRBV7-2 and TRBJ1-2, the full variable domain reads GAGVSQSPSNKVTEKGKDVELRCDPISGHTALYWYRQSLGQGLEFLIYFQGNSAPDKSGLPSDRFSAERTGGSVSTLTIQRTQQEDSAVYLCASSFNRGGGYTFGSGTRLTVV.

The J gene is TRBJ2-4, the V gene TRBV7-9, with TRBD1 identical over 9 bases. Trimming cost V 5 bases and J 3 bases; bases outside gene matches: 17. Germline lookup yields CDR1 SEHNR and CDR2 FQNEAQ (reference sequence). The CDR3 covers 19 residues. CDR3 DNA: TGTGCCAGCAGCCCCCCCGCCTTAGGGACAGGGATTGTCAAAAACATTCAGTACTTC. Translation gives CASSPPALGTGIVKNIQYF.

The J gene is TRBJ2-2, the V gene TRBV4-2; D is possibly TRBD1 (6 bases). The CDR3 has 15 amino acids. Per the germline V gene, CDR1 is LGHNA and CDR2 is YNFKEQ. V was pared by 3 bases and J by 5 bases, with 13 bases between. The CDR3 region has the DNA TGTGCCAGCAGCCACCAAGATAGGGGGACCGGGGAGCTGTTTTTT. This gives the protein CASSHQDRGTGELFF.

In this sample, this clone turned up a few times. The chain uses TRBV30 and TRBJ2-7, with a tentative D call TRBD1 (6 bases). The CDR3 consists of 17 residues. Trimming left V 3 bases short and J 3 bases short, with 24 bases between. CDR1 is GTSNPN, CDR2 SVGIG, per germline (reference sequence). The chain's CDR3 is CAWRLSTSSGHLYEQYF. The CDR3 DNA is TGTGCCTGGAGGCTATCGACGTCATCGGGACACCTCTACGAGCAGTACTTC.

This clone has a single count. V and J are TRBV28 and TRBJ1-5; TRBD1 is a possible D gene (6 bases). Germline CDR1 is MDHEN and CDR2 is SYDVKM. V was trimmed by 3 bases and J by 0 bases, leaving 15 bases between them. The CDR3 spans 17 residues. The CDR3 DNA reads TGTGCCAGCAGTTTGGGGACACGACTATATAGCAATCAGCCCCAGCATTTT. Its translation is CASSLGTRLYSNQPQHF. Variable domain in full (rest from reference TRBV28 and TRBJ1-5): DVKVTQSSRYLVKRTGEKVFLECVQDMDHENMFWYRQDPGLGLRLIYFSYDVKMKEKGDIPEGYSVSREKKERFSLILESASTNQTSMYLCASSLGTRLYSNQPQHFGDGTRLSIL.

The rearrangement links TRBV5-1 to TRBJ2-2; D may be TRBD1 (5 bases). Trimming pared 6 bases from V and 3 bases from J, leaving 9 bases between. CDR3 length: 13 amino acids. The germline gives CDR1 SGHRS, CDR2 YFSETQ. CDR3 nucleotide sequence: TGCGCCAGCAAGGTCAGGGACACCGGGGAGCTGTTTTTT. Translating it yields CASKVRDTGELFF.

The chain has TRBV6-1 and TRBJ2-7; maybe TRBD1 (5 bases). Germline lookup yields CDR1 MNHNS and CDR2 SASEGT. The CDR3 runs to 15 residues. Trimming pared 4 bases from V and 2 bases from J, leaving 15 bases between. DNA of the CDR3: TGTGCCAGCAGTGCACAGGTCCGCTCAGCCTACGAGCAGTACTTC. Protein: CASSAQVRSAYEQYF.

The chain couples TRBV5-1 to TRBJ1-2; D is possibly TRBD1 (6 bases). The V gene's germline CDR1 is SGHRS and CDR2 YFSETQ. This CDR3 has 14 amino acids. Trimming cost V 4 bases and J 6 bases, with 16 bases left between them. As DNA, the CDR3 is TGCGCCAGCAGCCGCCGAGGGCAGGGGAATGGCTACACCTTC. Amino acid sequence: CASSRRGQGNGYTF.